The text below deals with one T cell receptor (beta chain). This clonotype is described as medium-sized (0.01 to 0.1%). It lacks a known antigen. No base qualities exist here, and no much larger clone lies one base off it. These data are taken from a study of vaccination and CD4 T cells after COVID-19 (dated by TCRdb to about 2022). Study-wide context: Convalescent patients had a positive SARS-CoV-2 result on nasal swab PCR, and of these patients, some 10 had mild disease and one had severe disease. Six males and four females were included in the convalescent cohort, with two Hispanic individuals, seven Caucasians, two Asians and one multiracial person represented. Two doses of either the Pfizer-BioNTech BNT162b2 vaccine (n=8) or the Moderna mRNA-1273 vaccine (n=2) were administered to participants. Post-COVID blood samples were collected from convalescent patients a median of around 96 days after diagnosis, with a range of about 30 to 161 days. The time from the second vaccine dose to post-vaccine blood sampling had a median of roughly 70 days and ranged from about 14 to 241 days. For stimulating the cultures, overlapping spike peptide pools were used, derived from SARS-CoV-2 as well as from the common cold coronaviruses HCoV-NL63, HCoV-OC43 and HCoV-229E. As controls, cultures received a CEFX viral epitope pool (the positive control), an HIV-1 Nef peptide pool (the negative control), or no peptide at all. In 10 COVID-19 convalescent patients and 4 infection-naive healthy vaccine recipients, researchers compared the spike-specific CD4+ TCR repertoire from before mRNA vaccination with the repertoire from after. Broad study findings and their caveats: Among convalescent patients, a median about 86% of the SARS-CoV-2-reactive clones seen after vaccination appeared only after vaccination, which suggests priming specific to the vaccine. Nearly all vaccine-specific clones in convalescent patients (304 of 307) were mono-reactive for SARS-CoV-2 spike rather than cross-reactive with common cold coronaviruses. Only a relatively small number of convalescent patients were included in the study, and early timepoints following natural infection were not analyzed. The median count of SARS-CoV-2-reactive clonotypes went up from around 21 after infection to around 38 after vaccination, although the change was not significant.

The germline V gene yields SQVTM for CDR1 and ANQGSEA for CDR2. Inclusive of the bounding cysteine and phenylalanine, the CDR3 is 12 residues long. The entry retains the CDR3 DNA only, 36 bases that are in frame from base 1. Germline trimming amounts to 4 bases on V and 3 bases on J, with 1 as the count of junction bases outside the gene matches. The treatment or condition label on this specimen signifies: 10-day PBMC culture with coronavirus spike peptide pools or control peptides (ViraFEST assay). The ViraFEST assay, used in the study, expanded antigen-specific T cells with peptide pools and then identified the expanded clonotypes through TCR sequencing. The convalescent patients' positive SARS-CoV-2 PCR tests were from March to December 2020, which was before the Alpha, Beta and Delta variants emerged in the United States. Each well held more than 1.5 million PBMCs cultured in IMDM containing roughly 5.4% human AB serum and approximately 9.8 IU/ml IL-2, with 8.5 to 10 ug/ml peptide pools added. On days 3 and 7, half of the culture medium was replaced with fresh IL-2-containing medium. Once the cells had been in culture for less than 11 days, the EasySep CD4+ T cell isolation kit was used to isolate CD4+ T cells by negative selection. Ficoll-Paque Plus gradient centrifugation was used to isolate PBMCs from whole blood, and the isolated PBMCs were then either used fresh or cryopreserved at -140C. Culture conditions were generally each tested in triplicate wells.

The library relied on PCR. TCR sequencing of DNA from cultured CD4+ T cells used the Oncomine TCR Beta short-read assay at the Johns Hopkins FTIC core. The QIAamp micro DNA kit was used to extract genomic DNA from the cultured CD4+ T cells. Oncomine TCR Beta libraries from cultured CD4+ T cells were pooled with unique dual indexes and sequenced on an Illumina iSeq 100. For the original study's pipeline: Non-productive sequences were removed, and CDR3s that did not start with C, did not end with F or W, or were shorter than 7 amino acids were discarded. The MANAFEST web application was used to identify antigen-specific clonotypes by comparing peptide-stimulated wells against reference wells and other culture wells. An FDR below 0.05, an odds ratio above 5, and a productive frequency above 0.1% in at least two of three replicate wells were required for clones to be considered positive. A clonotype counted as cross-reactive if it showed significant expansion both in the SARS-CoV-2 spike wells and in at least one common cold coronavirus spike condition. Using R version 3.6.1, CDR3 homology was evaluated through Levenshtein distances (stringdist) along with unrooted phylogenetic trees (ape). TCRdb reanalyzed the raw reads on its own, using fastp at Q25 for trimming and MiXCR for clone calling, and kept in-frame beta chains. When rows share a CDR3 protein, they turn into one entry using the most common DNA and genes. These V and J calls are TCRdb output, not the study's own analysis. Here the sample has around 3,700 distinct CDR3 sequences; 20% to 25% occur a single time. The ten largest clones represent roughly 19% of the sample.

The TCR originated in a human donor who had recovered from COVID-19. Material: CD4+ T cells from blood, cultured in vitro. The chain employs TRBV29-1 and TRBJ2-3, with 7 junctional bases fitting TRBD2. Read as DNA, the sequence is TGCAGCGTTGGGGAGGGAACAGATACGCAGTATTTT. The encoded protein is CSVGEGTDTQYF.